This entry lists 23 T cell receptor beta chains sequenced from one sample in a study of beta chain features in type 1 diabetes. Study findings and constraints: All four CD4+ subsets from Type 1 diabetes patients carried moderately but significantly shorter TCRB CDR3s.

No antigen has been assigned to these receptors. The investigators reverse transcribed all of the isolated RNA, so they sequenced expressed TCRB transcripts. Produced via immunoSEQ multiplex PCR; TCRdb's table is partial and in-frame only. The sample has roughly 150,000 clones; about 9.4% are singletons. Sequencing was carried out using central memory CD4+ T cells from blood. Receptors were obtained from a man younger than 45 with type 1 diabetes.

A few counts support this clone. The chain is built from TRBV5-6 and TRBJ1-2; TRBD1 matches 10 bases. This CDR3 is 15 amino acids long. After removal of 1 base from V and 5 bases from J, the junction contained 5 bases not matched to a gene. Germline V gene data show CDR1 as SGHDT and CDR2 as YYEEEE. This CDR3 reads CASSLRGQGSYGYTF. Here the CDR3 DNA reads TGTGCCAGCAGCTTGAGGGGACAGGGGTCGTATGGCTACACCTTC.

V gene TRBV5-6 combines with J gene TRBJ2-1; 11 nucleotides line up with TRBD2. Germline assignment: CDR1 SGHDT and CDR2 YYEEEE. This CDR3 region has 17 residues. The junction had 8 bases not matched to a gene; V was cut back by 0 bases and J by 6 bases. The CDR3 reads CASSLVLAGGPGNEQFF. The CDR3 nucleotides are TGTGCCAGCAGCTTGGTATTAGCGGGAGGGCCAGGCAATGAGCAGTTCTTC.

The chain uses TRBV5-1 and TRBJ1-1; D is possibly TRBD1 (6 bases). CDR3 length: 15 amino acids. Per germline, CDR1 SGHRS and CDR2 YFSETQ. V was cut by 3 bases and J by 3 bases, with 15 bases left in between. The CDR3 DNA reads TGCGCCAGCAGCTCCCTCAGGGGATTGGACACTGAAGCTTTCTTT. Encoded protein: CASSSLRGLDTEAFF.

The chain combines TRBV2 with TRBJ1-2; D is unresolved. The CDR3 is made up of 13 amino acids. Germline V gene lookup returns CDR1 SNHLY and CDR2 FYNNEI. Between the trimmed V and J ends, which lost 4 bases and 5 bases, there was a span of 11 bases. The CDR3, as DNA: TGTGCCAGCAGTGGTGGGGAGCGTTATGGCTACACCTTC. It is translated as CASSGGERYGYTF.

This sequence joins TRBV2 and TRBJ2-1, with a tentative D call TRBD2 (5 bases). Germline V gene lookup returns CDR1 SNHLY and CDR2 FYNNEI. The CDR3 runs to 15 residues. Trimming took off 0 bases at V and 6 bases at J, with 12 bases between the two ends. CDR3 sequence: CASSEAPGNSNEQFF. Here the CDR3 DNA reads TGTGCCAGCAGTGAAGCGCCGGGGAACAGCAATGAGCAGTTCTTC.

This clone was found a few times. This chain connects TRBV6-1 to TRBJ1-2, with a tentative D call TRBD1 (5 bases). Germline CDR1 MNHNS, CDR2 SASEGT. The V end was cut by 6 bases, the J end by 7 bases, with 15 bases between. The CDR3 loop spans 13 amino acids. This chain's CDR3 is CASRSPGKFGYTF. CDR3 nucleotides: TGTGCCAGCAGATCCCCAGGGAAGTTTGGCTACACCTTC.

The chain joins TRBV29-1 to TRBJ2-3; 8 bases map to TRBD2. Trimming at V came to 2 bases and at J to 9 bases, leaving 4 bases not matched to a gene. Germline assignment: CDR1 SQVTM and CDR2 ANQGSEA. The CDR3 runs to 12 residues. Here the CDR3 DNA reads TGCAGCGTTGAAAAGGCGGGAGGAACGCAGTATTTT. This codes for CSVEKAGGTQYF.

The rearrangement links TRBV7-6 to TRBJ2-1; 8 bases match TRBD2. The CDR3 is made up of 15 amino acids. Germline CDR1 SGHVS, CDR2 FNYEAQ. The V segment lost 1 base and the J segment 7 bases; nucleotides outside the gene matches: 6. The CDR3 spells CASSLGGGTSNEQFF. The CDR3 nucleotides read TGTGCCAGCAGCTTAGGGGGCGGGACTAGTAATGAGCAGTTCTTC.

Only a few counts were recorded for this clone. This chain joins TRBV28 and TRBJ2-5; the match to TRBD2 covers 14 bases. The CDR3 extends over 15 amino acids. Germline assignment: CDR1 MDHEN and CDR2 SYDVKM. The V segment lost 4 bases and the J segment 5 bases; nucleotides outside the gene matches: 3. CDR3 bases: TGTGCCAGCAGTTCGGGACTAGCGGGAGTGGAGACCCAGTACTTC. Amino acids: CASSSGLAGVETQYF.

This clone was seen only a few times. The CDR3 loop is CASSPGTGSQETQYF. CDR3 coding DNA: TGTGCCAGCTCACCCGGGACAGGTAGCCAAGAGACCCAGTACTTC. The chain links TRBV18 to TRBJ2-5; 8 nucleotides agree with TRBD1. The CDR3 has 15 residues. Looked up from germline, CDR1 is KGHSH and CDR2 is LQKENI. With 3 bases clipped from V and 1 base from J, the junction kept 4 bases outside the gene matches.

In its sample, this clone was seen a few times. The chain combines TRBV10-2 with TRBJ2-7, with a weak D call TRBD1 (6 bases). CDR3 length: 13 amino acids. The V gene lost 6 bases and the J gene lost 4 bases, with 13 bases spanning the gap. Germline assignment: CDR1 WSHSY and CDR2 SAAADI. CDR3 in amino acids: CASRADSPYEQYF. The CDR3 DNA reads as TGCGCCAGCAGAGCGGACAGCCCTTACGAGCAGTACTTC.

This clone has more than one count but fewer than ten. The CDR3 protein is CASSTQAGNEQFF. The CDR3 nucleotides read TGTGCCAGCAGCACCCAAGCCGGGAATGAGCAGTTCTTC. The J gene is TRBJ2-1, the V gene TRBV7-2; no definite D call. CDR1 and CDR2 (germline): SGHTA, FQGNSA. Trimming shortened V by 5 bases and J by 7 bases, and 12 bases separated the two germline ends. The CDR3 sequence is 13 residues long.

Only a few counts were recorded for this clone. The gene calls are TRBV29-1 and TRBJ1-5; TRBD1 might be the D (5 bases). V was clipped by 6 bases and J by 6 bases, with 24 bases between them. CDR3 size: 16 residues. Germline loops: CDR1 SQVTM, CDR2 ANQGSEA. The CDR3 is CSVITVGEGSGQPQHF. In DNA form, the CDR3 reads TGCAGCGTGATAACTGTAGGGGAAGGTTCGGGTCAGCCCCAGCATTTT.

This clone was observed a few times. The V and J genes are TRBV28 and TRBJ1-5, with no clear D. Germline CDR1 and CDR2: MDHEN and SYDVKM. Trimming pared 6 bases from V and 0 bases from J, leaving 12 bases between. This CDR3 has 15 amino acids. CDR3 sequence: CASSPDRHSNQPQHF. CDR3 bases: TGTGCCAGCAGCCCCGATAGACATAGCAATCAGCCCCAGCATTTT.

This clone appeared a few times. This chain joins TRBV4-2 and TRBJ2-7, with D possibly being TRBD2 (5 bases). The CDR3 runs to 14 residues. The V gene's germline CDR1 is LGHNA and CDR2 YNFKEQ. V was shortened by 5 bases and J by 1 base, with 12 bases between the two germline ends. CDR3 in DNA: TGTGCCAGCAGCACCCGGGGTGCATCCTACGAGCAGTACTTC. It codes for CASSTRGASYEQYF.

The V and J genes are TRBV6-5 and TRBJ2-3, with a possible D match to TRBD2 (5 bases). CDR1 and CDR2 from the germline V gene are MNHEY and SVGAGI. The CDR3 contains 14 residues. The V and J ends lost 5 bases and 5 bases respectively, with 14 bases between them. This chain's CDR3 is CASSLAGRRDTQYF. DNA for the CDR3: TGTGCCAGCAGTCTCGCGGGTAGAAGAGATACGCAGTATTTT.

This clone came up a few times. V and J are TRBV5-4 and TRBJ2-1, with 11 bases aligning to TRBD1. V gave up 3 bases and J gave up 0 bases; unmatched junction bases: 2. CDR3 length equals 16 residues. Germline values: CDR1 SGHNT, CDR2 YYREEE (reference sequence). CDR3 in amino acids: CASSWGQGVSYNEQFF. Here the CDR3 DNA reads TGTGCCAGCAGCTGGGGACAGGGGGTCTCCTACAATGAGCAGTTCTTC.

In its sample, this clone was seen a few times. The V call is TRBV7-8, the J call TRBJ2-5; the match to TRBD1 covers 9 bases. Germline V gene lookup returns CDR1 SGHVS and CDR2 FQNEAQ. The CDR3 loop spans 15 amino acids. The J segment lost 0 bases and the V segment lost 4 bases, leaving 3 bases of the junction unmatched. As DNA, the CDR3 is TGTGCCAGCAGCTCCAACAGGGGGCACCAAGAGACCCAGTACTTC. As protein: CASSSNRGHQETQYF.

This clone appeared a few times. The chain is built from TRBV2 and TRBJ1-5, with a tentative D call TRBD1 (6 bases). The germline V gene encodes CDR1 SNHLY and CDR2 FYNNEI. CDR3 length: 13 amino acids. V was shortened by 10 bases and J by 4 bases, with 14 bases between the two germline ends. CDR3 bases: TGTGCCACGAACAGGGATAGGAATCAGCCCCAGCATTTT. It encodes CATNRDRNQPQHF.

This clone was seen more than once but under ten times. The gene calls are TRBV6-1 and TRBJ2-7, with 8 bases fitting TRBD2. In germline, CDR1 is MNHNS, CDR2 SASEGT. The CDR3 is made up of 14 amino acids. The V gene end was trimmed by 7 bases and the J gene end by 2 bases; junction bases not matched to a gene: 7. As DNA, the CDR3 is TGTGCCAGCAATCAAGCGGGAGCCGCCTACGAGCAGTACTTC. This translates into CASNQAGAAYEQYF.

This clone showed up just a few times. This sequence joins TRBV5-1 and TRBJ2-3; tentative D call: TRBD2 (5 bases). The CDR3 runs to 14 residues. Deletions cut 5 bases from V and 2 bases from J, with 12 bases between. The germline V gene has CDR1 SGHRS and CDR2 YFSETQ. The CDR3 nucleotides read TGCGCCAGCAGTCGGGATTCCCCCACAGATACGCAGTATTTT. This codes for CASSRDSPTDTQYF.

This clone occurred a few times. The rearrangement uses TRBV7-2 and TRBJ1-2; possible D gene TRBD1, 5 bases. CDR3 size: 14 residues. Germline V gives CDR1 SGHTA, CDR2 FQGNSA. Trimming stripped 2 bases from V and 7 bases from J, with 14 bases between. CDR3 amino acids: CASSLMQGMSGYTF. The CDR3 DNA follows: TGTGCCAGCAGCTTAATGCAGGGAATGAGTGGCTACACCTTC. Drawing the rest from reference TRBV7-2 and TRBJ1-2, the complete variable domain is GAGVSQSPSNKVTEKGKDVELRCDPISGHTALYWYRQSLGQGLEFLIYFQGNSAPDKSGLPSDRFSAERTGGSVSTLTIQRTQQEDSAVYLCASSLMQGMSGYTFGSGTRLTVV.

This chain uses TRBV5-1 with TRBJ2-3; 7 nucleotides match TRBD2. This CDR3 is built from 14 residues. Losses at the gene ends were 4 bases for V and 6 bases for J; bases not matched to a gene: 8. Germline assignment: CDR1 SGHRS and CDR2 YFSETQ. CDR3 nucleotide sequence: TGCGCCAGCAGCGCCCTAGCGGAGGGGGATACGCAGTATTTT. Protein sequence: CASSALAEGDTQYF.